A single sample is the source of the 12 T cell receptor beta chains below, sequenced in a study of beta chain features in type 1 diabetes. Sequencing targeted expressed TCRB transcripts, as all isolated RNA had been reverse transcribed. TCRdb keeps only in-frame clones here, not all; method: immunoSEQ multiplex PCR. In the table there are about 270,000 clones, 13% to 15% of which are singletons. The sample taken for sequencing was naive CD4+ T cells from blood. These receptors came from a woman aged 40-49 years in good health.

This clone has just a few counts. This CDR3 is CASSEGQSYGYTF. DNA of the CDR3: TGTGCCAGCAGTGAAGGACAGAGCTATGGCTACACCTTC. This chain connects TRBV6-1 to TRBJ1-2, with D tentatively TRBD1 (5 bases). This CDR3 is built from 13 residues. Germline loops: CDR1 MNHNS, CDR2 SASEGT. V lost 1 base to trimming and J lost 4 bases, with 7 bases between them.

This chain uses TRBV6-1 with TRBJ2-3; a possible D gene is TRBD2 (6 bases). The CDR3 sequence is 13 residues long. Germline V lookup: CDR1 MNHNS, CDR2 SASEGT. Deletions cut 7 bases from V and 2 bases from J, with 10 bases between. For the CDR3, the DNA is TGTGCCAGCAAGGCGGGGATCACAGATACGCAGTATTTT. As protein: CASKAGITDTQYF.

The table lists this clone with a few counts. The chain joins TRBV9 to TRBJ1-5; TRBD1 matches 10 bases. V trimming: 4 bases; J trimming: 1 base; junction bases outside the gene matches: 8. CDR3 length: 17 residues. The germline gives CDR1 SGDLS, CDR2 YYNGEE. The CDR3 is CASSSGQGVGSNQPQHF. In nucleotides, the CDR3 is TGTGCCAGCAGCTCCGGACAGGGGGTCGGAAGCAATCAGCCCCAGCATTTT.

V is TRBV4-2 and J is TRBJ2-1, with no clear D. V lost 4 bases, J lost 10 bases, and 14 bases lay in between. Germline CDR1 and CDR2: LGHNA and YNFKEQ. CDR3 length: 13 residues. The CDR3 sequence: CASSPRLEAEQFF. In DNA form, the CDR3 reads TGTGCCAGCAGCCCTCGACTCGAGGCCGAGCAGTTCTTC.

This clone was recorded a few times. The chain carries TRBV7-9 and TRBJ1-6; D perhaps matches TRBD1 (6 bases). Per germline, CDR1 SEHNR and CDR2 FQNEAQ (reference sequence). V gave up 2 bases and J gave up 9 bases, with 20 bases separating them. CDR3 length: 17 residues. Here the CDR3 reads CASSLIGGGRETSPLHF. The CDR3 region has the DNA TGTGCCAGCAGCTTAATCGGGGGGGGCAGGGAGACTTCACCCCTCCACTTT. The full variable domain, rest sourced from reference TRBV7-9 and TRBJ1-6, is DTGVSQNPRHKITKRGQNVTFRCDPISEHNRLYWYRQTLGQGPEFLTYFQNEAQLEKSRLLSDRFSAERPKGSFSTLEIQRTEQGDSAMYLCASSLIGGGRETSPLHFGNGTRLTVT.

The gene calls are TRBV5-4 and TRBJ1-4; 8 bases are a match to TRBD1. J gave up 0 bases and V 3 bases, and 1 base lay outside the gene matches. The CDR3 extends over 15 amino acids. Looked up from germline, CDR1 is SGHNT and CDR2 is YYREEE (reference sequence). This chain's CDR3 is CASSYRGATNEKLFF. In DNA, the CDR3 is TGTGCCAGCAGCTACAGGGGGGCAACTAATGAAAAACTGTTTTTT.

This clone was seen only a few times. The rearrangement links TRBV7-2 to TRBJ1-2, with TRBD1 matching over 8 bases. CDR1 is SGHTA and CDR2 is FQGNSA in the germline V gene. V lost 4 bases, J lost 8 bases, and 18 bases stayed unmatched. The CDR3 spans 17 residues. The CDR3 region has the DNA TGTGCCAGCAGCTCCAGGACAGGGTTACTCTCTCAAGGAGGCTACACCTTC. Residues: CASSSRTGLLSQGGYTF.

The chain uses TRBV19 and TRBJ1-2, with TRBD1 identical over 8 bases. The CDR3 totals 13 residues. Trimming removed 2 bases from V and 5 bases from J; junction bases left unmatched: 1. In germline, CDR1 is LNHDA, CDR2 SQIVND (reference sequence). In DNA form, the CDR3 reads TGTGCCAGTAGTATACGACAGGGGTATGGCTACACCTTC. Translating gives CASSIRQGYGYTF.

CDR3: CASSELAGGGSDTQYF. DNA for the CDR3: TGCGCCAGCAGTGAGTTGGCGGGGGGCGGCTCGGATACGCAGTATTTT. V gene TRBV10-1 combines with J gene TRBJ2-3, with 8 bases matching TRBD2. V dropped 1 base and J dropped 6; count of bases not matched to a gene: 9. This CDR3 comprises 16 residues. CDR1 and CDR2 (germline): WNHNN, SYGVQD (reference sequence).

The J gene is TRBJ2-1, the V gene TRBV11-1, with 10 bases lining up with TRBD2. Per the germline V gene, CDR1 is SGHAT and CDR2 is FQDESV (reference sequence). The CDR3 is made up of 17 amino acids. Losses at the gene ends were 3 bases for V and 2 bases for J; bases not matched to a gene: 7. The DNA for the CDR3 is TGTGCCAGCAGCTTTCCTAGCGGGGGCGGGACCTACAATGAGCAGTTCTTC. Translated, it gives CASSFPSGGGTYNEQFF.

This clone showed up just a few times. CDR3 sequence (DNA): TGTGCCAGCAGACAGGGCTACCAAGAGACCCAGTACTTC. This sequence encodes CASRQGYQETQYF. V gene TRBV6-5 combines with J gene TRBJ2-5; D perhaps matches TRBD1 (6 bases). The CDR3 is 13 residues long. CDR1 is MNHEY and CDR2 is SVGAGI in the germline V gene. Between the trimmed V and J ends, which lost 6 bases and 0 bases, there was a span of 8 bases.

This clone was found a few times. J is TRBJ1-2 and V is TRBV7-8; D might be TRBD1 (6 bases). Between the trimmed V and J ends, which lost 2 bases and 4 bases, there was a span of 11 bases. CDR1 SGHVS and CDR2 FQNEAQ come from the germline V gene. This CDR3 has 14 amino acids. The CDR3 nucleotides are TGTGCCAGCAGCTTAACTGCGGGGGCCTATGGCTACACCTTC. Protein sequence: CASSLTAGAYGYTF.